The T cell receptor beta chain described here comes from a study of blood T cells in healthy people across ages. General study findings and limits: TCR beta diversity per million T cells fell roughly linearly with age. A greater number of naive CD4+ cells and higher diversity distinguished long-lived donors from aged donors.

The germline V gene has CDR1 SGDLS and CDR2 YYNGEE. The J segment lost 7 bases and the V segment lost 3 bases, leaving 3 bases of the junction unmatched. There are 12 residues in the CDR3. Sample-barcoded 5' priming and a J-beta primer mix drove a second PCR of roughly 7 to 11 cycles. TCRdb reanalysed the 5' RACE reads using MiXCR and keeps one entry per CDR3 protein. Of hundreds of thousands of distinct CDR3 sequences listed, about 56% are singletons. Comments on this clonotype: Its antigen is undetermined.

This clonotype originated in a man aged 40-50 years in good health. V usage is TRBV9 and J usage is TRBJ1-2; 7 nucleotides match TRBD1. The specimen was blood. The CDR3 coding sequence is TGTGCCAGCAGCGACAGGGGTCGTGGCTACACCTTC. As protein: CASSDRGRGYTF.